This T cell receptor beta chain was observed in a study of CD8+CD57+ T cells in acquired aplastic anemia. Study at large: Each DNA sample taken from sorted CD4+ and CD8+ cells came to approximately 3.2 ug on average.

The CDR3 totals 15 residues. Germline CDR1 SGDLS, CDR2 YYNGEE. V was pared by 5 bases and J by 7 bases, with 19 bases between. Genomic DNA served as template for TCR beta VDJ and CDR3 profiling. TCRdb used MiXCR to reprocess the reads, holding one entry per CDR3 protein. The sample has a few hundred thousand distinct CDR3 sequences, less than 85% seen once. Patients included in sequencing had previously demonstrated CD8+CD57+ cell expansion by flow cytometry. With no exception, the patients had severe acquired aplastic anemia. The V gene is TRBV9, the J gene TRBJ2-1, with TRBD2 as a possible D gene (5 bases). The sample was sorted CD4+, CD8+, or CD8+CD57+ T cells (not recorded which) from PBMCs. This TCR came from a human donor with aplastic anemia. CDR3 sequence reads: CASSIGSGADNEQFF. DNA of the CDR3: TGTGCCAGCAGTATAGGGAGCGGAGCCGATAATGAGCAGTTCTTC.